This paragraph reports one T cell receptor beta chain. The clone's antigen remains unknown. Per-base qualities were not stored, and no clone one base away is much larger. These data belong to a study of tumor-infiltrating lymphocytes in primary liver carcinoma (dated by TCRdb to about 2017). Study-wide context: Between late 2015 and March 2016, a handful of patients in China with histopathologically diagnosed primary liver carcinoma had their tumors surgically resected. Technical replicate repertoires showed high reproducibility, with mean shared-clone rates about 0.91 and correlation coefficients above 0.95. Each sample produced about 3.5 to 7.13 million productive TCRbeta reads, and read depth showed no significant difference between tissue types. Of the five patients, three men and two women aged 30 to 69 years, four had hepatocellular carcinoma and one had combined HCC and intrahepatic cholangiocarcinoma. A total of approximately 35 specimens from 5 patients underwent TCRbeta repertoire sequencing, comprising some 25 tumor regions, 5 adjacent noncancerous liver tissues and 5 peripheral blood samples. The five patients had tumors of stage T1-T3 N0M0, with maximum diameters ranging from roughly 4.2 to 11 cm. TCRbeta repertoire sequencing, expression microarrays and whole-exome sequencing were combined in the study across five regions of each liver tumor, with adjacent normal tissue and blood also included.

What the research found in general, with its limitations: Compared with blood, tumors had a significantly larger share of the repertoire taken up by the top 250 clones (p = 0.039). Pairs of tumor regions showed greater repertoire overlap (mean roughly 35%) than tumor-adjacent pairs (17%) or tumor-blood pairs (around 15%), which is consistent with antigen-driven expansion. With just five patients in the study, the authors point out that the findings should be validated in a larger study. Only the TCR beta chain was sequenced, so true repertoire diversity is likely underestimated because unpaired alpha chains were not captured. Because the samples were bulk and unsorted, CD4+ and CD8+ T cell repertoires could not be compared.

Blood RNA was extracted from unsorted whole blood using TRIzol reagent, and germline DNA was obtained with the DNeasy Blood & Tissue kit. Patients had chronic HBV infection and were treatment-naive at sampling. Before surgery, approximately 3.7 milliliters of peripheral blood were drawn into K2EDTA tubes. A constant-region primer and ProtoScript II reverse transcriptase were used to reverse-transcribe TCRbeta-specific cDNA from roughly 500 ng total RNA. The TCRbeta libraries were prepared through three rounds of nested multiplex PCR following a slightly modified ARM-PCR procedure. Each of the first two PCR rounds ran for approximately 11 cycles and used multiplex TRBV1-TRBV30 forward primers together with a Cbeta reverse primer. A final 25-cycle PCR with Deep VentR polymerase added sample barcodes and Illumina adapters. Before sequencing, amplicons of 200-500 bp were gel-purified using a QIAquick gel extraction kit. An Illumina HiSeq 2500 was used to sequence the TCRbeta amplicons with 250-bp paired-end reads. From the authors' description of their analysis: Reads were quality-trimmed with Trimmomatic v0.33, and paired reads were merged with FLASH v1.2.11 to recover full CDR3 sequences. V, D and J germline segments were assigned to the rearranged TCRbeta sequences by MiGEC v1.2.1b. Clonotype statistics and Shannon-Wiener diversity indices were calculated with VDJtools v1.0.0. Except for diversity analysis, only the 250 most abundant clonotypes of each sample were used in subsequent analyses to reduce sampling bias. TCRdb handled the public reads itself, with Q25 trimming in fastp and clone calling in MiXCR, and kept productive beta chains. Under each unique CDR3 protein, matching rows form one entry showing the most common genes and DNA. These V and J calls originate from TCRdb's pipeline instead of the authors' own analysis. A total of around 330,000 distinct CDR3 sequences appear in this sample, 45% to 70% of them only once. The ten largest clonotypes hold about a sixth of the sample.

The cysteine opens and the phenylalanine closes a CDR3 of 14 amino acids. Here the CDR3 DNA is all that survives: 42 bases in frame from base 1. Trimmed from V: 4 bases; trimmed from J: 5 bases; junction bases lacking a gene match: 4. Via the germline V gene, CDR1 is ENHRY and CDR2 SYGVKD. Material for sequencing was peripheral blood. This sequence was found in a woman aged 25 to 39 with primary liver carcinoma and hepatitis B virus infection. The V and J genes are TRBV10-3 and TRBJ1-5, and TRBD1 aligns with 8 junction nucleotides. DNA sequence: TGTGCCATCAGTGGGCAGGGGGCGGATCAGCCCCAGCATTTT. The encoded protein is CAISGQGADQPQHF.